This T cell receptor beta chain was found in a study of tumor-infiltrating lymphocytes in localized non-small cell lung cancer. Assay used: immunoSEQ multiplex PCR; TCRdb lists only in-frame clones, some missing. The profile shows 21,000 or so clones, around 78% of them singletons. This CDR3 spans 15 amino acids. V gave up 1 base and J gave up 1 base, with 11 bases separating them. Germline lookup yields CDR1 SGHRS and CDR2 YFSETQ. This clone is a singleton in its sample. This TCR was recovered from a human donor with non-small cell lung cancer. The material sequenced was lung tumor tissue. The chain combines TRBV5-1 with TRBJ1-1; D gene unclear. The CDR3, as DNA: TGCGCCAGCAGCTTGCTAGGGCAGAGGAACACTGAAGCTTTCTTT. It is translated as CASSLLGQRNTEAFF.